Presented here are 26 T cell receptor beta chains from one specimen sequenced in a study of OX40 agonist ivuxolimab in advanced cancers. Assay: immunoSEQ multiplex PCR; the TCRdb copy retains only in-frame clones and omits some. The data contain 70,000 to 95,000 clones, around 84% of them seen just once; the ten biggest clones take up 0.9% to 1.2%. Sample: CD4+ or CD8+ T cells sorted from blood, taken in a trial of the OX40 agonist ivuxolimab. These receptors all come from an adult with an advanced solid tumor such as melanoma, head and neck, liver or kidney cancer.

This chain uses TRBV4-2 with TRBJ2-4; a weak D match, TRBD1 (5 bases). The length of the CDR3 is 15 residues. The germline V and J ends were trimmed by 5 bases and 4 bases, with 15 bases remaining between them. Germline V lookup: CDR1 LGHNA, CDR2 YNFKEQ. CDR3 sequence (DNA): TGTGCCAGCAGCGACGCGACAGAAAATAAAAACATTCAGTACTTC. The encoded protein is CASSDATENKNIQYF.

The chain recombines TRBV7-9 with TRBJ2-1; a weak D match, TRBD1 (5 bases). CDR1 is SEHNR, CDR2 FQNEAQ, per germline (reference sequence). The CDR3 spans 15 residues. V gave up 1 base and J gave up 4 bases, with 11 bases separating them. The CDR3 reads CASSLGQSGYNEQFF. CDR3 nucleotides: TGTGCCAGCAGCTTAGGACAGAGTGGATACAATGAGCAGTTCTTC.

Only one count was recorded for this clone. The rearrangement links TRBV28 to TRBJ2-1; TRBD2 matches 8 bases. This CDR3 spans 14 amino acids. The junction had 11 bases not matched to a gene; V was cut back by 7 bases and J by 9 bases. Germline V gives CDR1 MDHEN, CDR2 SYDVKM. As DNA, the CDR3 is TGTGCCAGCAAACGGAGCGGGGGTTATGGTGAGCAGTTCTTC. Protein: CASKRSGGYGEQFF.

The genes are TRBV6-1 and TRBJ1-2; TRBD1 matches at 10 bases. Germline V gene data show CDR1 as MNHNS and CDR2 as SASEGT. V lost 5 bases and J lost 7; bases outside the gene matches: 7. The CDR3 sequence is 14 residues long. The CDR3 sequence: CASSLPGTGVGYTF. CDR3 in DNA: TGTGCCAGCAGTTTACCCGGGACAGGGGTTGGCTACACCTTC.

This clone appeared once. This chain links TRBV5-1 with TRBJ2-3; D is possibly TRBD1 or TRBD2 (5 bases each). CDR3 size: 15 residues. V shed 0 bases and J shed 3 bases, with 11 bases lying between them. Germline-derived CDR1 and CDR2 are SGHRS and YFSETQ. The CDR3 here is CASSLGGTQTDTQYF. DNA for the CDR3: TGCGCCAGCAGCTTGGGTGGGACCCAGACAGATACGCAGTATTTT.

The chain couples TRBV6-5 to TRBJ1-3, with D unresolved. V lost 10 bases and J lost 0, with 16 bases in between. Germline CDR1 and CDR2: MNHEY and SVGAGI. There are 15 residues in the CDR3. The CDR3 DNA is TGTGCCACCTACCGATTATCGGGCTCTGGAAACACCATATATTTT. Protein sequence: CATYRLSGSGNTIYF.

The V gene is TRBV28, the J gene TRBJ1-1; D gene unclear. CDR3 length: 12 amino acids. CDR1 is MDHEN and CDR2 is SYDVKM in the germline V gene. The V end lost 8 bases, the J end lost 4 bases, and 11 bases lay between the germline ends. CDR3 sequence reads: CASLGTITEAFF. For the CDR3, the DNA is TGTGCCAGCTTGGGCACGATCACTGAAGCTTTCTTT. Combining the CDR3 with reference TRBV28 and TRBJ1-1 gives the whole variable domain DVKVTQSSRYLVKRTGEKVFLECVQDMDHENMFWYRQDPGLGLRLIYFSYDVKMKEKGDIPEGYSVSREKKERFSLILESASTNQTSMYLCASLGTITEAFFGQGTRLTVV.

This clone was seen just once. The J gene is TRBJ2-1, the V gene TRBV6-1; D is perhaps TRBD1 (6 bases). This CDR3 comprises 14 residues. Trimming took off 10 bases at V and 0 bases at J, with 13 bases between the two ends. The germline V gene encodes CDR1 MNHNS and CDR2 SASEGT. CDR3 sequence reads: CATRTESSYNEQFF. The CDR3 coding sequence is TGTGCCACCAGGACAGAGAGCTCCTACAATGAGCAGTTCTTC.

This chain connects TRBV5-8 to TRBJ1-2, with 9 bases identical to TRBD1. V shed 2 bases and J 4 bases; nucleotides not matched to a gene: 9. From germline, CDR1 is SGHTS and CDR2 YDEGEE. The CDR3 is made up of 16 amino acids. CDR3 DNA sequence: TGTGCCAGCAGCTTCGCCCCGGGACAGGGCCGCTATGGCTACACCTTC. It is translated as CASSFAPGQGRYGYTF.

There are a few counts of this clone. The genes are TRBV19 and TRBJ2-3; D gene uncertain. The CDR3 runs to 16 residues. Germline CDR1 and CDR2: LNHDA and SQIVND (reference sequence). Trimming stripped 1 base from V and 0 bases from J, with 11 bases between. CDR3 region: CASSIAAGISTDTQYF. The CDR3 DNA reads TGTGCCAGTAGTATAGCGGCAGGCATCAGCACAGATACGCAGTATTTT.

The chain links TRBV2 to TRBJ2-4; possibly TRBD1 for D (5 bases). V dropped 7 bases and J dropped 7 bases, with 14 bases sitting between them. The CDR3 is 13 amino acids. In germline, CDR1 is SNHLY, CDR2 FYNNEI. The CDR3 is CASKTAPRNIQYF. CDR3 bases: TGTGCCAGCAAGACAGCCCCGAGGAACATTCAGTACTTC. Full variable domain (missing parts from reference TRBV2 and TRBJ2-4): EPEVTQTPSHQVTQMGQEVILRCVPISNHLYFYWYRQILGQKVEFLVSFYNNEISEKSEIFDDQFSVERPDGSNFTLKIRSTKLEDSAMYFCASKTAPRNIQYFGAGTRLSVL.

The chain carries TRBV10-1 and TRBJ1-4; 7 bases match TRBD1. Germline loops: CDR1 WNHNN, CDR2 SYGVQD (reference sequence). The CDR3 sequence is 14 residues long. Germline trimming cut 0 bases from V and 10 bases from J; bases unmatched to any gene: 5. The CDR3 nucleotides are TGCGCCAGCAGTGAGTCCGGAGACAGGGCAAAACTGTTTTTT. Protein sequence: CASSESGDRAKLFF.

This chain connects TRBV6-5 to TRBJ1-5, with TRBD1 matching over 9 bases. The CDR3 is 13 amino acids. From germline, CDR1 is MNHEY and CDR2 SVGAGI. Unmatched junction bases numbered 8, after V lost 5 bases and J lost 12 bases. For the CDR3, the DNA is TGTGCCAGCAGTCCTTACCCGGGACAGGGCCAGCATTTT. Its protein is CASSPYPGQGQHF.

The rearrangement joins TRBV2 to TRBJ1-1, with D uncertain. V gave up 6 bases and J gave up 3 bases, with 5 bases separating them. Germline CDR1 is SNHLY and CDR2 is FYNNEI. This CDR3 is built from 11 residues. CDR3 nucleotide sequence: TGTGCCAGCAGGGTGGACACTGAAGCTTTCTTT. Its protein product is CASRVDTEAFF.

CDR3 in DNA: TGTGCCAGCAGCTTGCCGGCAGGGTCCCACGAGCAGTACTTC. Its translation is CASSLPAGSHEQYF. The J gene is TRBJ2-7, the V gene TRBV5-4; D might be TRBD1 (5 bases). CDR1 and CDR2 (germline): SGHNT, YYREEE (reference sequence). Trimming took 1 base from V and 5 from J, leaving 13 bases between them. The CDR3 consists of 14 residues.

This chain joins TRBV4-1 and TRBJ1-2; a possible D gene is TRBD1 (5 bases). Trimming stripped 4 bases from V and 7 bases from J, with 19 bases between. Germline V CDR1 and CDR2: MGHRA, YSYEKL. CDR3 length equals 15 residues. The CDR3 region has the DNA TGCGCCAGCAGCCCGTATCAGGGAGGGGCCTGTGGCTACACCTTC. Translation gives CASSPYQGGACGYTF.

This rearrangement joins TRBV6-5 to TRBJ1-2, with 7 bases matching TRBD1. The CDR3 length is 15 residues. Per germline, CDR1 MNHEY and CDR2 SVGAGI. J was trimmed by 2 bases and V by 5 bases; bases with no gene match: 8. The CDR3: CASSTSAGGNYGYTF. In nucleotides, the CDR3 is TGTGCCAGCAGTACTAGTGCAGGGGGGAACTATGGCTACACCTTC.

The chain carries TRBV6-6 and TRBJ2-7; 8 nucleotides match TRBD1. V was clipped by 5 bases and J by 0 bases; unmatched bases: 6. The CDR3 consists of 15 residues. The germline CDR1 and CDR2 sequences are MNHNY and SVGAGI (reference sequence). CDR3 protein: CASSVQGVSSYEQYF. The CDR3 DNA follows: TGTGCCAGCAGTGTACAGGGGGTGAGCTCCTACGAGCAGTACTTC.

This chain joins TRBV7-2 and TRBJ2-7; D is ambiguous. The CDR3 is made up of 13 amino acids. Germline CDR1 reads SGHTA; CDR2 reads FQGNSA. The germline V and J ends were trimmed by 1 base and 0 bases, with 4 bases remaining between them. CDR3 in DNA: TGTGCCAGCAGCTTAGACAGCTCCTACGAGCAGTACGTC. Protein sequence: CASSLDSSYEQYV.

This chain joins TRBV11-2 and TRBJ2-2; no clear D gene. V was cut by 5 bases and J by 2 bases, with 6 bases left in between. In germline, CDR1 is SGHAT, CDR2 FQNNGV. The CDR3 has 13 amino acids. Written as DNA, the CDR3 is TGTGCCAGCAGCCGAAGAAACACCGGGGAGCTGTTTTTT. Amino acids: CASSRRNTGELFF.

This rearrangement joins TRBV7-3 to TRBJ2-4; a possible D gene is TRBD1 (5 bases). The CDR3 runs 15 residues. Germline values: CDR1 SGHTA, CDR2 FQGTGA. Trimming cost V 3 bases and J 8 bases, with 17 bases left between them. Written as DNA, the CDR3 is TGTGCCAGCAGCTTGGCTCAGGGTGGTTTAGACATTCAGTACTTC. Its translation is CASSLAQGGLDIQYF.

The DNA of the CDR3 is TGTGCCAGCAGTTCACCAGTGGGGGGCTGGTACAATGAGCAGTTCTTC. Its protein product is CASSSPVGGWYNEQFF. The J gene is TRBJ2-1, the V gene TRBV28, with D perhaps given as TRBD1 or TRBD2 (6 bases each). V was trimmed by 4 bases and J by 4 bases, leaving 17 bases between them. Looked up from germline, CDR1 is MDHEN and CDR2 is SYDVKM. The CDR3 contains 16 residues.

The chain joins TRBV5-1 to TRBJ2-6; 10 nucleotides line up with TRBD1. The J segment lost 1 base and the V segment lost 1 base, leaving 8 bases of the junction unmatched. The CDR3 loop spans 19 amino acids. Germline V CDR1 and CDR2: SGHRS, YFSETQ. The CDR3 nucleotides are TGCGCCAGCAGCTTGACCGCCGGGACAGGGGCTTCTGGGGCCAACGTCCTGACTTTC. This translates into CASSLTAGTGASGANVLTF.

This clone was seen a single time. The chain has TRBV2 and TRBJ1-6; tentative D call: TRBD1 (5 bases). CDR3 size: 15 residues. The germline V gene encodes CDR1 SNHLY and CDR2 FYNNEI. V was shortened by 5 bases and J by 9 bases, with 17 bases between the two germline ends. CDR3 DNA: TGTGCCAGCAGTCAGGGTCAGAGTAGCTTTTCACCCCTCCACTTT. This codes for CASSQGQSSFSPLHF.

The genes are TRBV7-3 and TRBJ1-1; no clear D gene. Trimming removed 2 bases from V and 5 bases from J, with 15 bases in between. The CDR3 is 15 residues long. The germline V gene has CDR1 SGHTA and CDR2 FQGTGA. The CDR3 DNA sequence: TGTGCCAGCAGCTTAGGTCGGGAAGGAGGGACTGAAGCTTTCTTT. This codes for CASSLGREGGTEAFF. The variable domain in full, completed from reference TRBV7-3 and TRBJ1-1, reads GAGVSQTPSNKVTEKGKYVELRCDPISGHTALYWYRQSLGQGPEFLIYFQGTGAADDSGLPNDRFFAVRPEGSVSTLKIQRTERGDSAVYLCASSLGREGGTEAFFGQGTRLTVV.

This chain uses TRBV9 with TRBJ2-5; no reliable D call. The germline gives CDR1 SGDLS, CDR2 YYNGEE. The CDR3 is 16 residues long. Trimming left V 4 bases short and J 5 bases short, with 21 bases between. As DNA, the CDR3 is TGTGCCAGCAGCTCTCGACTGGATTCCGGGCGGGAGACCCAGTACTTC. It is translated as CASSSRLDSGRETQYF.